This paragraph covers one T cell receptor beta chain sequence. Its target is unknown. The data were taken from a study of T cell therapy after organ transplantation. Study context: Expansion used a peptide pool of 30 HLA class I and II CMV epitopes. A median of 1.92 x 10^8 CMV-specific T cells was infused in 2 to 6 doses.

Method: immunoSEQ multiplex PCR; TCRdb's copy keeps in-frame clones and lacks some. The sample includes 4,000 to 6,000 clones, about two thirds of them seen just once. Study observations and caveats: Concurrent antirejection and antiviral drugs remain unassessed confounders.

As to time point: 4-8 weeks after completion of therapy. The CDR3 length is 15 residues. V trimming: 4 bases; J trimming: 4 bases; junction bases outside the gene matches: 5. CDR1 and CDR2 from the germline V gene are SGHKS and YYEKEE (reference sequence). The starting material was CD8+ T cells from blood, obtained after autologous CMV-specific T cell therapy. The rearrangement uses TRBV5-5 and TRBJ1-4; 9 nucleotides match TRBD1. The TCR sequence derives from a human patient who had received a solid organ transplant and had CMV disease. These T cells may partly come from the graft donor. DNA of the CDR3: TGTGCCAGCAGCGAACGGACAGGGGTTAATGAAAAACTGTTTTTT. It codes for CASSERTGVNEKLFF. The full variable domain, its missing parts supplied by reference TRBV5-5 and TRBJ1-4, is DAGVTQSPTHLIKTRGQQVTLRCSPISGHKSVSWYQQVLGQGPQFIFQYYEKEERGRGNFPDRFSARQFPNYSSELNVNALLLGDSALYLCASSERTGVNEKLFFGSGTQLSVL.